A single sample gave rise to the 25 T cell receptor beta chains below, sequenced in a study of graft-versus-host responses after intestinal transplantation. The assay was immunoSEQ multiplex PCR, and TCRdb's table has in-frame clones only and misses some. This table has some 11,000 clones, roughly 92% appearing once. The source material was PBMCs, sampled just under 110 days after intestinal transplant. The source of these receptors is a human patient who received an intestinal transplant, so some T cells may come from the graft donor.

The CDR3 region is CASSLGGSNTEAFF. Written as DNA, the CDR3 is TGTGCCAGCAGCTTGGGGGGCTCGAACACTGAAGCTTTCTTT. The rearrangement links TRBV5-6 to TRBJ1-1; D possibly corresponds to TRBD1 (5 bases). V lost 0 bases, J lost 1 base, and 7 bases lay in between. The CDR3 contains 14 residues. CDR1 is SGHDT and CDR2 is YYEEEE in the germline V gene. Complete variable domain (other parts from reference TRBV5-6 and TRBJ1-1): DAGVTQSPTHLIKTRGQQVTLRCSPKSGHDTVSWYQQALGQGPQFIFQYYEEEERQRGNFPDRFSGHQFPNYSSELNVNALLLGDSALYLCASSLGGSNTEAFFGQGTRLTVV.

The genes are TRBV5-5 and TRBJ2-7, with 7 bases matching TRBD1. Germline V gene lookup returns CDR1 SGHKS and CDR2 YYEKEE (reference sequence). The CDR3 covers 15 residues. The V and J ends lost 4 bases and 3 bases, in that order; junction bases with no gene match: 10. The CDR3 loop reads CASSPSGQTDYEQYF. The CDR3 region has the DNA TGTGCCAGCAGCCCGTCGGGACAGACGGACTACGAGCAGTACTTC.

The rearrangement joins TRBV6-1 to TRBJ2-7, with unresolved D. CDR1 is MNHNS, CDR2 SASEGT, per germline. The CDR3 runs 15 residues. V shed 6 bases and J shed 3 bases, with 18 bases lying between them. The CDR3 bases are TGTGCCAGCAGCCCTGCTGTCCCGACGGGCTACGAGCAGTACTTC. Translated: CASSPAVPTGYEQYF.

The chain is built from TRBV19 and TRBJ2-1, with D maybe TRBD2 (6 bases). The CDR3 runs 18 residues. CDR1 LNHDA and CDR2 SQIVND come from the germline V gene (reference sequence). Trimming removed 5 bases at V and 2 bases at J, with 22 bases between. This chain's CDR3 is CASSSDSGDWVPYNEQFF. The CDR3 DNA reads as TGTGCCAGTAGTTCCGATTCGGGAGATTGGGTCCCCTACAATGAGCAGTTCTTC.

The V and J genes are TRBV27 and TRBJ1-1; D may be TRBD1 (6 bases). Trimming took off 3 bases at V and 2 bases at J, with 13 bases between the two ends. The CDR3 sequence is 15 residues long. Germline V CDR1 and CDR2: MNHEY, SMNVEV (reference sequence). CDR3 sequence: CASSFLGQPNTEAFF. The CDR3 DNA reads as TGTGCCAGCAGTTTTCTCGGACAGCCTAACACTGAAGCTTTCTTT.

The CDR3 DNA reads TGTGCCAGCAGTGAATCTTTGGCCTTCAATGAGCAGTTCTTC. This encodes CASSESLAFNEQFF. V is TRBV25-1 and J is TRBJ2-1; D gene ambiguous. Germline assignment: CDR1 MGHDK and CDR2 SYGVNS. The CDR3 extends over 14 amino acids. Trimming pared 1 base from V and 6 bases from J, leaving 10 bases between. Complete variable domain (other parts from reference TRBV25-1 and TRBJ2-1): EADIYQTPRYLVIGTGKKITLECSQTMGHDKMYWYQQDPGMELHLIHYSYGVNSTEKGDLSSESTVSRIRTEHFPLTLESARPSHTSQYLCASSESLAFNEQFFGPGTRLTVL.

CDR3 region: CASSHRGPPDPGELFF. For the CDR3, the DNA is TGTGCCAGCAGCCACAGGGGGCCACCCGATCCCGGGGAGCTGTTTTTT. V and J are TRBV7-7 and TRBJ2-2; TRBD1 matches at 9 bases. The germline gives CDR1 SSHAT, CDR2 FNYEAQ (reference sequence). The CDR3 loop spans 16 amino acids. J gave up 6 bases and V 5 bases, and 10 bases lay outside the gene matches.

The gene calls are TRBV5-8 and TRBJ1-5; no reliable D call. V lost 0 bases to trimming and J lost 0 bases, with 10 bases between them. Germline V gene lookup returns CDR1 SGHTS and CDR2 YDEGEE. This CDR3 is 16 amino acids long. The CDR3 region is CASSLVGVGSNQPQHF. CDR3 DNA sequence: TGTGCCAGCAGCTTGGTCGGAGTCGGTAGCAATCAGCCCCAGCATTTT.

In this sample, this clone turned up once. V is TRBV28 and J is TRBJ1-1; D may be TRBD1 (6 bases). Trimming took 1 base from V and 9 from J, leaving 15 bases between them. CDR1 and CDR2 (germline): MDHEN, SYDVKM. The CDR3 sequence is 14 residues long. CDR3 coding DNA: TGTGCCAGCAGTTTATTTCCAGCGGGGGCGCAAGCTTTCTTT. Amino acid sequence: CASSLFPAGAQAFF.

The chain uses TRBV7-9 and TRBJ2-3; D might be TRBD1 (6 bases). The V end was cut by 6 bases, the J end by 5 bases, with 18 bases between. In germline, CDR1 is SEHNR, CDR2 FQNEAQ (reference sequence). The CDR3 runs 15 residues. The CDR3 spells CASRSFWGRQDTQYF. In nucleotides, the CDR3 is TGTGCCAGCAGGTCGTTTTGGGGGCGTCAAGATACGCAGTATTTT.

The chain links TRBV9 to TRBJ2-1; 7 bases are shared with TRBD2. The CDR3 contains 17 residues. V was pared by 1 base and J by 9 bases, with 16 bases of the junction left unmatched. The V gene's germline CDR1 is SGDLS and CDR2 YYNGEE. The CDR3 spells CASSVRLSGIAGPEQFF. Written as DNA, the CDR3 is TGTGCCAGCAGCGTACGCCTTTCGGGAATAGCGGGCCCTGAGCAGTTCTTC.

The V gene is TRBV9, the J gene TRBJ2-1; maybe TRBD2 (6 bases). Trimming took 4 bases from V and 0 from J, leaving 14 bases between them. The CDR3 has 16 residues. Germline V lookup: CDR1 SGDLS, CDR2 YYNGEE. The chain's CDR3 is CASSTSRDSSYNEQFF. CDR3 DNA sequence: TGTGCCAGCAGCACGTCGCGGGATAGCTCCTACAATGAGCAGTTCTTC.

V and J are TRBV6-1 and TRBJ1-2; D is ambiguous. Trimming left V 2 bases short and J 6 bases short, with 22 bases between. The CDR3 contains 17 residues. CDR1 MNHNS and CDR2 SASEGT come from the germline V gene. The CDR3 is CASSETYFLVPDHGYTF. The CDR3, as DNA: TGTGCCAGCAGTGAAACATACTTCTTAGTCCCGGACCATGGCTACACCTTC.

CDR3: CASSKRLACRTDTQYF. DNA for the CDR3: TGTGCCAGCAGCAAACGGCTAGCTTGTCGCACAGATACGCAGTATTTT. The V and J genes are TRBV21-1 and TRBJ2-3; TRBD2 is the table's D call and was not checked against the DNA. TRBV21-1 is marked as a pseudogene. The CDR3 consists of 16 residues.

The gene calls are TRBV11-2 and TRBJ1-1; the D gene is possibly TRBD1 (5 bases). V lost 0 bases, J lost 0 bases, and 11 bases lay in between. The CDR3 loop spans 16 amino acids. Germline V CDR1 and CDR2: SGHAT, FQNNGV. CDR3 bases: TGTGCCAGCAGCTTAGATTTCAGGGTAATGAACACTGAAGCTTTCTTT. Translated: CASSLDFRVMNTEAFF.

V is TRBV7-6 and J is TRBJ2-3; D not resolved. The V gene's germline CDR1 is SGHVS and CDR2 FNYEAQ. Between the trimmed V and J ends, which lost 1 base and 2 bases, there was a span of 10 bases. CDR3 length: 15 residues. CDR3 sequence: CASSLVGVPTDTQYF. In nucleotides, the CDR3 is TGTGCCAGCAGCTTAGTGGGCGTACCCACAGATACGCAGTATTTT.

The genes are TRBV10-3 and TRBJ2-5; TRBD2 matches 10 bases. The germline V gene encodes CDR1 ENHRY and CDR2 SYGVKD. The V segment lost 4 bases and the J segment 5 bases; nucleotides outside the gene matches: 10. The CDR3 loop spans 16 amino acids. CDR3 region: CAISACLAGDYETQYF. Here the CDR3 DNA reads TGTGCCATCAGTGCCTGCCTAGCGGGAGACTACGAGACCCAGTACTTC.

The genes are TRBV28 and TRBJ2-3, with 15 bases fitting TRBD2. V shed 3 bases and J 6 bases; nucleotides not matched to a gene: 16. Germline V gene sequence: CDR1 MDHEN, CDR2 SYDVKM. CDR3 length: 20 amino acids. The CDR3 DNA sequence: TGTGCCAGCAGTTTTGGGTTTTGGACTAGCGGGAGGGCCCTCGAGGATACGCAGTATTTT. It encodes CASSFGFWTSGRALEDTQYF.

V is TRBV4-3 and J is TRBJ2-5; 12 bases agree with TRBD2. The CDR3 loop spans 16 amino acids. Germline V gene data show CDR1 as LGHNA and CDR2 as YSLEER. V trimming: 4 bases; J trimming: 0 bases; junction bases outside the gene matches: 3. The CDR3 bases are TGCGCCAGCAGCCCGCGGACTAGCGGGAACCAAGAGACCCAGTACTTC. Residues: CASSPRTSGNQETQYF.

This clone appeared a single time. The genes are TRBV9 and TRBJ2-1; the match to TRBD2 covers 8 bases. The CDR3 contains 16 residues. Germline-derived CDR1 and CDR2 are SGDLS and YYNGEE. With 4 bases clipped from V and 2 bases from J, the junction kept 8 bases outside the gene matches. The CDR3, as DNA: TGTGCCAGCAGCTCCCAACTAGCGGCACCCTACAATGAGCAGTTCTTC. Translation: CASSSQLAAPYNEQFF.

This clone occurred once. V usage is TRBV27 and J usage is TRBJ1-1; D is unresolved. Trimming left V 8 bases short and J 0 bases short, with 10 bases between. Germline lookup yields CDR1 MNHEY and CDR2 SMNVEV (reference sequence). The CDR3 has 13 residues. The CDR3 is CASARTLNTEAFF. In DNA, the CDR3 is TGTGCCAGCGCAAGGACCTTGAACACTGAAGCTTTCTTT.

The chain joins TRBV19 to TRBJ2-7; 10 bases align to TRBD1. This CDR3 has 16 amino acids. V lost 3 bases and J lost 5; bases outside the gene matches: 10. The germline CDR1 and CDR2 sequences are LNHDA and SQIVND (reference sequence). The CDR3 DNA is TGTGCCAGTAGTATCCTACCGGGACAGGGGAAGGACGAGCAGTACTTC. It yields the protein CASSILPGQGKDEQYF.

This rearrangement joins TRBV19 to TRBJ2-5, with TRBD1 matching over 11 bases. The DNA end favors TRBJ2-7, so the J call may be wrong. The CDR3 runs 14 residues. Germline CDR1 is LNHDA and CDR2 is SQIVND (reference sequence). CDR3 DNA: TGTGCCAGTAGTTTTGGGACAGGGGGCTACGAGCAGTACTTC. As protein: CASSFGTGGYEQYF.

This chain connects TRBV5-5 to TRBJ1-5; TRBD1 agrees at 9 bases. The ends lost 5 bases at V and 5 bases at J; junction bases unmatched: 5. Germline V gene sequence: CDR1 SGHKS, CDR2 YYEKEE (reference sequence). The CDR3 length is 14 residues. CDR3 loop: CASRRDREDQPQHF. As DNA, the CDR3 is TGTGCCAGCAGAAGGGACAGGGAGGATCAGCCCCAGCATTTT.

The V and J genes are TRBV27 and TRBJ2-5, with 12 bases that match TRBD2. This CDR3 contains 16 residues. Looked up from germline, CDR1 is MNHEY and CDR2 is SMNVEV (reference sequence). The V gene end was trimmed by 2 bases and the J gene end by 5 bases; junction bases not matched to a gene: 6. CDR3 amino acids: CASSLDLAGGPETQYF. In DNA, the CDR3 is TGTGCCAGCAGTTTAGATCTAGCGGGAGGGCCGGAGACCCAGTACTTC.